This TCR beta chain was recovered during a study of cytomegalovirus exposure and HLA in healthy donors. These donors, healthy bone marrow donors, were studied. Investigators did not record CMV serostatus for this donor. As regards this clone: As yet, its antigen is unknown.

This CDR3 comprises 13 residues. Germline loops: CDR1 SGHTA, CDR2 FQGNSA. Losses at the gene ends were 5 bases for V and 7 bases for J; bases not matched to a gene: 6. Study-wide results and limits: Accounts indicate the classifier identified cytomegalovirus status with strong specificity and sensitivity. Segments of the TCR beta V type were, in most cases, productive about 87% or about 30% of the time in an earlier analysis.

The primer mix had 60 Vbeta and 13 Jbeta primers. The protocol was immunoSEQ multiplex PCR, while the TCRdb copy is restricted to in-frame clones and leaves out a portion. Of some 98,000 clones in the sample, about four fifths are singletons; the top ten hold about a tenth. Sequenced input: PBMCs. The clonotype was recovered from a human donor in good health. The chain has TRBV7-2 and TRBJ1-2; 8 nucleotides line up with TRBD1. The CDR3 DNA is TGTGCCAGCAGCCAACAGGGGGGACTTGGCTACACCTTC. Protein: CASSQQGGLGYTF.